The T cell receptor (beta chain) under discussion was sequenced for a study of blood T cells in healthy people across ages. Germline CDR1 reads ENHRY; CDR2 reads SYGVKD. This CDR3 has 16 amino acids. V lost 2 bases, J lost 2 bases, and 12 bases lay in between. Regarding the study as a whole: Unsorted PBMCs ruled out conclusive naive versus antigen-experienced comparison.

Comments on this clonotype: As yet, its antigen is unknown.

A J-beta primer mix and a sample-barcoded 5' primer were used in a second PCR of about 7 to 12 cycles. TCRdb reanalysed the 5' RACE reads using MiXCR and keeps one entry per CDR3 protein. This repertoire shows about 1.1 million distinct CDR3 sequences, around two fifths found once; its top ten account for roughly 13%. The sample was blood. This clonotype was obtained from a man between 18 and 29 years old in good health. V usage is TRBV10-3 and J usage is TRBJ2-2; no clear D gene. In DNA form, the CDR3 reads TGTGCCATCAGTGAGAGGGATGGGATCAACACCGGGGAGCTGTTTTTT. Its translation: CAISERDGINTGELFF.